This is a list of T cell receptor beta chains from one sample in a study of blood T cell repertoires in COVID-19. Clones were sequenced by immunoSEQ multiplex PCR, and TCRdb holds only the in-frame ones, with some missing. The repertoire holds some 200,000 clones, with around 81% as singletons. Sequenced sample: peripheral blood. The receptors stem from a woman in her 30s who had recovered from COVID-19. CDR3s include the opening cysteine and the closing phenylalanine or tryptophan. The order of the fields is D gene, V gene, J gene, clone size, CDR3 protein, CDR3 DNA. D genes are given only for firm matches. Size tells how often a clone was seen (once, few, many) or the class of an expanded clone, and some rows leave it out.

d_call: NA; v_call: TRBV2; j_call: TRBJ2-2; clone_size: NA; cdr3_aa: CASSLTVNTGELFF; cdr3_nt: TGTGCCAGCAGTTTGACAGTTAACACCGGGGAGCTGTTTTTT
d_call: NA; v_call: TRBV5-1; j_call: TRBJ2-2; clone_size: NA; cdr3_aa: CASSLDGQVANTGELFF; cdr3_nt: TGCGCCAGCAGCTTGGATGGTCAGGTCGCGAACACCGGGGAGCTGTTTTTT
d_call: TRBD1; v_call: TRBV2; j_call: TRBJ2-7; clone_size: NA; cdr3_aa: CASSETGTGWYEQYF; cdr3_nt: TGTGCCAGCAGTGAAACAGGGACAGGGTGGTACGAGCAGTACTTC
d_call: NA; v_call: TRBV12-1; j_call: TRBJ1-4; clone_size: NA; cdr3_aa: CASSFGSSGNLNEKLFF; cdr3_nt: TGTGCCAGCAGCTTCGGTAGCTCAGGGAACCTTAATGAAAAACTGTTTTTT
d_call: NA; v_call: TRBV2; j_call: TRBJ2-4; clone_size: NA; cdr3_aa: CASRQWRSDIQYF; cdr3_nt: TGTGCCAGCAGACAGTGGCGCTCTGACATTCAGTACTTC
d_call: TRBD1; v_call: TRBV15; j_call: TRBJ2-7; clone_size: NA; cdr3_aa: CATSGEGGQGDYEQYF; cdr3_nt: TGTGCCACCAGCGGCGAGGGGGGACAGGGAGATTACGAGCAGTACTTC
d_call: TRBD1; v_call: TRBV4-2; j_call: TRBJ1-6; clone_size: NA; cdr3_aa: CASSRGQDSNSPLHF; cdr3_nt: TGTGCCAGCAGCCGGGGACAGGATAGTAATTCACCCCTCCACTTT
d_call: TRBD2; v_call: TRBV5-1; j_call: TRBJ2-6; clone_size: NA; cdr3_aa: CAPSSGGARSGANVLTF; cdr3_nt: TGCGCCCCCAGCTCGGGGGGGGCGCGCTCTGGGGCCAACGTCCTGACTTTC
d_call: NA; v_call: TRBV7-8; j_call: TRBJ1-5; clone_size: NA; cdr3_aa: CASSLLENQPQHF; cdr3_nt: TGTGCCAGCAGCCTACTAGAGAATCAGCCCCAGCATTTT
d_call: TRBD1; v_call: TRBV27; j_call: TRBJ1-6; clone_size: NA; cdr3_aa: CASSLSRGINSPLHF; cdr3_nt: TGTGCCAGCAGTTTAAGCAGGGGGATTAATTCACCCCTCCACTTT
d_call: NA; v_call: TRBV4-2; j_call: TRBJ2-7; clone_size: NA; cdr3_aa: CASSQIGGSGSSYEQYF; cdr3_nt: TGTGCCAGCAGCCAAATAGGTGGGAGCGGTTCTTCCTACGAGCAGTACTTC
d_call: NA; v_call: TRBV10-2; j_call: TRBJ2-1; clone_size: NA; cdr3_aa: CASSELAVNSYNEQFF; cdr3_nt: TGCGCCAGCAGTGAGCTAGCAGTTAACTCCTACAATGAGCAGTTCTTC
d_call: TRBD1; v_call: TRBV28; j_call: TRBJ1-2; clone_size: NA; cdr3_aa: CASSLSGQGSGYTF; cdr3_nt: TGTGCCAGCAGTTTATCAGGACAGGGGAGCGGCTACACCTTC
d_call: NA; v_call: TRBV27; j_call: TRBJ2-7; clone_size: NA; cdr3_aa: CASSSSFYEQYF; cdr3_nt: TGTGCCAGCAGTTCTAGCTTCTACGAGCAGTACTTC
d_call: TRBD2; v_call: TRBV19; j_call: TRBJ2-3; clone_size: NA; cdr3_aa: CASGEPLDTQYF; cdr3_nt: TGTGCGAGCGGGGAGCCCTTAGATACGCAGTATTTT
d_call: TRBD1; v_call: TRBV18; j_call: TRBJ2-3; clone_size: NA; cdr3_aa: CASSERDRGADTQYF; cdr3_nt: TGTGCCAGCTCCGAACGCGACAGGGGTGCAGATACGCAGTATTTT
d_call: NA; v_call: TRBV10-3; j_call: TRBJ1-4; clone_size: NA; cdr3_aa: CATRGQSIATNEKLFF; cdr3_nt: TGTGCCACCCGAGGACAGTCAATCGCAACTAATGAAAAACTGTTTTTT
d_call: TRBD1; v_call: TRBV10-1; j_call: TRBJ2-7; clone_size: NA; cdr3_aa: CASSERGTGRNEQYF; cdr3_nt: TGCGCCAGCAGTGAGAGGGGGACAGGGCGCAACGAGCAGTACTTC
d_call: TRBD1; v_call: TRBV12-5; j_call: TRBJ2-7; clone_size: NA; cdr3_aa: CASGLGRGQYEQYF; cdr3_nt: TGTGCTAGTGGTTTGGGCAGGGGGCAGTACGAGCAGTACTTC
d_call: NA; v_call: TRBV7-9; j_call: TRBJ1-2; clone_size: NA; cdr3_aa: CASSLSDTNNYGYTF; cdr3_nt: TGTGCCAGCAGCTTATCAGACACGAATAACTATGGCTACACCTTC
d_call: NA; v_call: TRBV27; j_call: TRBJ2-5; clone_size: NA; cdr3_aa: CASSLDLLPGVETQYF; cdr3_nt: TGTGCCAGCAGTTTAGATCTACTCCCCGGAGTAGAGACCCAGTACTTC
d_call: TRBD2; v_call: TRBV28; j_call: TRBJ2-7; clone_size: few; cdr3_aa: CASLSHLGEGYEQYF; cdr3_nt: TGTGCCAGCCTATCTCACCTCGGGGAGGGCTACGAGCAGTACTTC
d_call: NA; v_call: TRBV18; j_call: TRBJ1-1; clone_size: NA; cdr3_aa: CASSPPTANTEAFF; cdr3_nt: TGTGCCAGCTCACCACCTACAGCCAACACTGAAGCTTTCTTT
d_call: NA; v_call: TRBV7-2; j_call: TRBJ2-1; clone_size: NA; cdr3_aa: CASSLAGFGLLSSYNEQFF; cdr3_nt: TGTGCCAGCAGCTTAGCTGGTTTTGGACTACTTAGCTCCTACAATGAGCAGTTCTTC
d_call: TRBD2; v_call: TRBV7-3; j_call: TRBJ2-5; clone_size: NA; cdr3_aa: CASSLGGVGTQYF; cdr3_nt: TGTGCCAGCAGCTTGGGAGGGGTGGGGACCCAGTACTTC
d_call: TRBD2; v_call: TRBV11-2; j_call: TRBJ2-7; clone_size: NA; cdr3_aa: CASSLTSPTSGGSYEQYF; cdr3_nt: TGTGCCAGCAGCTTGACAAGCCCGACTAGCGGGGGATCCTACGAGCAGTACTTC
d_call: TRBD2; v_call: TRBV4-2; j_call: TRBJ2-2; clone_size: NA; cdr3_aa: CASTRLAGGFSGELFF; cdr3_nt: TGTGCCAGCACGAGACTAGCGGGAGGATTCTCCGGGGAGCTGTTTTTT
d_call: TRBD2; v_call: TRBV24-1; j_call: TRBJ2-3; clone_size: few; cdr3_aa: CATSATSGNLTDTQYF; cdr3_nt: TGTGCCACCAGTGCGACTAGCGGGAACCTCACAGATACGCAGTATTTT
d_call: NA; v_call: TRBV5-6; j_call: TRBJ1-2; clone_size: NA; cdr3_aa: CASSLAGAPGRDLPRGYTF; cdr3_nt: TGTGCCAGCAGCTTGGCGGGAGCTCCGGGACGCGACCTCCCGCGGGGCTACACCTTC
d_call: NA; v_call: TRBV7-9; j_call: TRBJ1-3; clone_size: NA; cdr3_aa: CASSLLGGPGNTIYF; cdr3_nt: TGTGCCAGCAGCTTACTGGGGGGACCTGGAAACACCATATATTTT
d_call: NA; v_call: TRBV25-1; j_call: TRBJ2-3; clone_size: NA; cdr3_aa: CASSRGGESTDTQYF; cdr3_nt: TGTGCCAGCTCTAGGGGCGGGGAAAGCACAGATACGCAGTATTTT
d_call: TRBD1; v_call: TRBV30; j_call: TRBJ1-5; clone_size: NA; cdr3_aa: CAWPPCRDRGSNQPQHF; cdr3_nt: TGTGCCTGGCCGCCGTGTCGGGACAGGGGTAGCAATCAGCCCCAGCATTTT
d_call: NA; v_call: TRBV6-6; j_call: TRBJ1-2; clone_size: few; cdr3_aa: CASSAEGNYGYTF; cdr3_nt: TGTGCCAGCAGTGCCGAGGGTAACTATGGCTACACCTTC
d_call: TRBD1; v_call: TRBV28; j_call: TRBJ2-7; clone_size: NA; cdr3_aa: CASRAGTGVSYEQYF; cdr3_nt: TGTGCCAGCAGGGCCGGGACAGGGGTCTCCTACGAGCAGTACTTC
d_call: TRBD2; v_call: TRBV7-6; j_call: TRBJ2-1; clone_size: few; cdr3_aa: CASTSGSYNEQFF; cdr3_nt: TGTGCCAGCACTAGCGGCTCCTACAATGAGCAGTTCTTC
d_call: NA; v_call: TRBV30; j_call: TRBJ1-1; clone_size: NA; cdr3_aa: CAWSPLITGTNTEAFF; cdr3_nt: TGTGCCTGGAGTCCCCTCATTACAGGCACCAACACTGAAGCTTTCTTT
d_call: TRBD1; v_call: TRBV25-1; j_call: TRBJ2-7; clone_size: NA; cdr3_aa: CASSESRGQSSYEQYF; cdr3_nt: TGTGCCAGCAGTGAAAGTAGGGGACAGAGCTCCTACGAGCAGTACTTC
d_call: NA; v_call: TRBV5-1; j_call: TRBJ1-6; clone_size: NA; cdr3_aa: CASSTGGDPYNSPLHF; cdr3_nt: TGCGCCAGCAGCACCGGAGGGGATCCGTATAATTCACCCCTCCACTTT
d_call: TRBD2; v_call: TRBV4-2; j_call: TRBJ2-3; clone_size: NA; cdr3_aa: CASSQDRAGASTDTQYF; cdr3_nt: TGTGCCAGCAGCCAAGATCGGGCGGGAGCTAGCACAGATACGCAGTATTTT
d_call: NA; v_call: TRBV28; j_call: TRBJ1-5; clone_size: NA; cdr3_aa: CASSLPRPLPQHF; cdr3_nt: TGTGCCAGCAGCCTACCGAGGCCTTTGCCCCAGCATTTT
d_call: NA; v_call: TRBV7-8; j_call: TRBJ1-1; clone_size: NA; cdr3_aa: CASSLDPGTEAFF; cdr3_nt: TGTGCCAGCAGCTTAGATCCGGGGACTGAAGCTTTCTTT
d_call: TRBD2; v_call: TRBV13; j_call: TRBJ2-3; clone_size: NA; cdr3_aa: CASSSGTSGRQDTQYF; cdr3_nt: TGTGCCAGCAGCTCAGGGACTAGCGGGAGGCAAGATACGCAGTATTTT
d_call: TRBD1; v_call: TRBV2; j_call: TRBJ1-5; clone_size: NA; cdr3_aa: CASSSRIGDRRYSNQPQHF; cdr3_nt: TGTGCCAGCAGTTCCCGGATCGGGGACAGAAGGTATAGCAATCAGCCCCAGCATTTT
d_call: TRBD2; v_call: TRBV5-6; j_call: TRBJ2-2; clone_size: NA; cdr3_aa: CASGRLAGRTGELFF; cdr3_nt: TGTGCCAGCGGTAGACTAGCGGGAAGGACCGGGGAGCTGTTTTTT
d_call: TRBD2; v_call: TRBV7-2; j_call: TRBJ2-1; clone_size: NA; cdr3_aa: CASSLVRGEGYNEQFF; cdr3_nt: TGTGCCAGCAGCTTAGTTCGGGGGGAGGGCTACAATGAGCAGTTCTTC
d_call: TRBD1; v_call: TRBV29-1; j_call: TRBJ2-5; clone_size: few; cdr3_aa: CSVRQGGTETQYF; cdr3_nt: TGCAGCGTCCGACAGGGGGGAACAGAGACCCAGTACTTC
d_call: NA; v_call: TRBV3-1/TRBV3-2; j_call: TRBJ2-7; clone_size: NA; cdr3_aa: CASSQGLAAYEQYF; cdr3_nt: TGTGCCAGCAGCCAAGGTCTAGCTGCCTACGAGCAGTACTTC
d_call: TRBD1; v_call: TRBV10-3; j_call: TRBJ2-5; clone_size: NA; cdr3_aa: CAINRDRVKETQYF; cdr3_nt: TGTGCCATCAACCGGGACAGGGTAAAAGAGACCCAGTACTTC
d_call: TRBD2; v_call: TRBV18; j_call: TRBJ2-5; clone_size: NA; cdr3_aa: CASSLIMPSGAFQETQYF; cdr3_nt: TGTGCCAGCTCACTTATCATGCCTAGCGGAGCTTTTCAAGAGACCCAGTACTTC